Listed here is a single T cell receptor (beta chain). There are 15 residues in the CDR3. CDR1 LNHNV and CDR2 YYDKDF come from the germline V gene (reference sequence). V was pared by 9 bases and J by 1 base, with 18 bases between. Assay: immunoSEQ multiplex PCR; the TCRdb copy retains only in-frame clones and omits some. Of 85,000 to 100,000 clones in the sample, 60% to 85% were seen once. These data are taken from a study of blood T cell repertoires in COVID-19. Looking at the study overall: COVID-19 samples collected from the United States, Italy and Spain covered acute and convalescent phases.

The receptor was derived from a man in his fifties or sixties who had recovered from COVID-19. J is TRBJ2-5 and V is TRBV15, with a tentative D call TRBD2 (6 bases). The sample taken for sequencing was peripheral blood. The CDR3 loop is CATSSRDFAQETQYF. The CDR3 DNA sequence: TGTGCCACTAGTTCCCGGGACTTTGCCCAAGAGACCCAGTACTTC.